Listed below are T cell receptor beta chains from one sample, sequenced in a study of T cells after yellow fever vaccination. TCRdb re-called the 5' RACE reads through MiXCR, storing one row per CDR3 protein. The data contain under 550,000 distinct CDR3 sequences, roughly 22% of them singletons. The material was PBMCs, obtained approximately 20 days after the first yellow fever vaccination. These receptors were taken from a man between 18 and 29 years old who received the YFV17D yellow fever vaccine. Both conserved end residues are part of each CDR3. D genes are given only for firm matches.

j_gene: TRBJ2-7
v_gene: TRBV20-1
d_gene: -
CDR3aa: CSARNPPYEQYF

j_gene: TRBJ2-3
v_gene: TRBV11-2
d_gene: TRBD2
CDR3aa: CASSLGVVAGGPADTQYF

j_gene: TRBJ1-4
v_gene: TRBV20-1
d_gene: -
CDR3aa: CSGWGANEKLFF

j_gene: TRBJ1-5
v_gene: TRBV12-3/TRBV12-4
d_gene: -
CDR3aa: CASSFPGRHQPQHF

j_gene: TRBJ2-1
v_gene: TRBV3-1
d_gene: -
CDR3aa: CASSQTPDSSYNEQFF

j_gene: TRBJ2-1
v_gene: TRBV10-1
d_gene: TRBD1
CDR3aa: CASSEEGALYNEQFF

j_gene: TRBJ1-1
v_gene: TRBV18
d_gene: TRBD1
CDR3aa: CASSPDRLRTEAFF

j_gene: TRBJ2-2
v_gene: TRBV24-1
d_gene: -
CDR3aa: CATSVNTGELFF

j_gene: TRBJ2-5
v_gene: TRBV20-1
d_gene: TRBD2
CDR3aa: CSAQRGPNYQETQYF

j_gene: TRBJ1-5
v_gene: TRBV6-5
d_gene: -
CDR3aa: CASSYPLPRVRSNQPQHF

j_gene: TRBJ1-1
v_gene: TRBV7-9
d_gene: -
CDR3aa: CASSSRGPNTEAFF

j_gene: TRBJ2-3
v_gene: TRBV15
d_gene: TRBD2
CDR3aa: CATSRVGGGQDTQYF

j_gene: TRBJ2-5
v_gene: TRBV11-2
d_gene: -
CDR3aa: CASSFAEETQYF

j_gene: TRBJ1-5
v_gene: TRBV3-1
d_gene: TRBD1
CDR3aa: CASSQVTGRPQHF

j_gene: TRBJ2-2
v_gene: TRBV4-1
d_gene: -
CDR3aa: CASRTAVNPSGELFF

j_gene: TRBJ1-2
v_gene: TRBV7-8
d_gene: -
CDR3aa: CASSPRRGANYGYTF

j_gene: TRBJ1-5
v_gene: TRBV12-3/TRBV12-4
d_gene: TRBD1
CDR3aa: CASRGQGGSNQPQHF

j_gene: TRBJ2-3
v_gene: TRBV28
d_gene: TRBD2
CDR3aa: CASSSRGVTDTQYF

j_gene: TRBJ1-1
v_gene: TRBV3-1
d_gene: -
CDR3aa: CASSQVSGGMNTEAFF

j_gene: TRBJ2-7
v_gene: TRBV20-1
d_gene: TRBD1
CDR3aa: CSAEPGQGYEQYF

j_gene: TRBJ1-5
v_gene: TRBV6-5
d_gene: TRBD1
CDR3aa: CASSYFDRGPQHF

j_gene: TRBJ2-6
v_gene: TRBV7-2
d_gene: -
CDR3aa: CASSFGSPSGANVLTF

j_gene: TRBJ1-5
v_gene: TRBV7-2
d_gene: -
CDR3aa: CASSLDSGSNQPQHF

j_gene: TRBJ1-3
v_gene: TRBV12-3/TRBV12-4
d_gene: -
CDR3aa: CASRQTSGNTIYF

j_gene: TRBJ2-1
v_gene: TRBV19
d_gene: -
CDR3aa: CASTDRETSYNEQFF

j_gene: TRBJ1-1
v_gene: TRBV9
d_gene: -
CDR3aa: CASSAPPYDRMNTEAFF

j_gene: TRBJ2-1
v_gene: TRBV7-3
d_gene: TRBD2
CDR3aa: CASSRPPGTSDNEQFF

j_gene: TRBJ1-5
v_gene: TRBV12-3/TRBV12-4
d_gene: TRBD1
CDR3aa: CASSLDRGLPQPQHF

j_gene: TRBJ2-2
v_gene: TRBV12-3/TRBV12-4
d_gene: -
CDR3aa: CASSYRHGTGELFF

j_gene: TRBJ1-1
v_gene: TRBV7-9
d_gene: -
CDR3aa: CASSLAIREGTEAFF

j_gene: TRBJ2-2
v_gene: TRBV9
d_gene: -
CDR3aa: CASSVEGENTGELFF

j_gene: TRBJ1-1
v_gene: TRBV4-2
d_gene: -
CDR3aa: CASSLPTPGSEAFF

j_gene: TRBJ1-6
v_gene: TRBV11-2
d_gene: TRBD1
CDR3aa: CASSLRTGNNSPLHF

j_gene: TRBJ1-5
v_gene: TRBV6-2/TRBV6-3
d_gene: -
CDR3aa: CASSTGGLGNQPQHF

j_gene: TRBJ2-7
v_gene: TRBV5-4
d_gene: -
CDR3aa: CASSLGQGFDEQYF

j_gene: TRBJ2-3
v_gene: TRBV4-1
d_gene: -
CDR3aa: CASSQAWGATDTQYF

j_gene: TRBJ2-5
v_gene: TRBV10-3
d_gene: -
CDR3aa: CAISGQEQETQYF